A single sample gave rise to the 15 T cell receptor beta chains below, sequenced in a study of T cell responses to AZD1222 COVID-19 vaccine. Using immunoSEQ multiplex PCR, the repertoire was profiled, and TCRdb retains in-frame clones only, with some absent. The table shows around 150,000 clones, with 80% to 95% occurring only once. Sequenced material: peripheral blood, taken 28 days after the second AZD1222 dose. These receptors all stem from an adult who received the AZD1222 COVID-19 vaccine.

The rearrangement uses TRBV9 and TRBJ1-2; TRBD1 might be the D (6 bases). The CDR3 extends over 15 amino acids. Trimming removed 0 bases at V and 8 bases at J, with 17 bases between. Germline CDR1 SGDLS, CDR2 YYNGEE. CDR3 region: CASSVAASGAMGYTF. In DNA, the CDR3 is TGTGCCAGCAGCGTAGCGGCCTCAGGGGCGATGGGCTACACCTTC.

The V and J genes are TRBV9 and TRBJ2-7; D uncertain. This CDR3 is built from 14 residues. Germline assignment: CDR1 SGDLS and CDR2 YYNGEE. Trimming took 1 base from V and 5 from J, leaving 13 bases between them. CDR3 region: CASSVSPSTHEQYF. The DNA of the CDR3 is TGTGCCAGCAGCGTAAGTCCAAGTACCCACGAGCAGTACTTC. The full variable domain, rest sourced from reference TRBV9 and TRBJ2-7, is DSGVTQTPKHLITATGQRVTLRCSPRSGDLSVYWYQQSLDQGLQFLIQYYNGEERAKGNILERFSAQQFPDLHSELNLSSLELGDSALYFCASSVSPSTHEQYFGPGTRLTVT.

This chain joins TRBV3-1 (or the pseudogene TRBV3-2) and TRBJ1-2; D is unclear. V lost 1 base, J lost 8 bases, and 11 bases lay in between. CDR1 LGHDT and CDR2 YNNKEL come from the germline V gene (reference sequence). The CDR3 has 13 amino acids. The CDR3 bases are TGTGCCAGCAGCCAAGGGCGGGGTAACGGCTACACCTTC. Protein sequence: CASSQGRGNGYTF.

CDR3: CASSAPFTGGNTGELFF. The CDR3, as DNA: TGCGCCAGCAGTGCCCCCTTTACGGGAGGGAACACCGGGGAGCTGTTTTTT. The gene calls are TRBV10-2 and TRBJ2-2; the match to TRBD2 covers 7 bases. This CDR3 has 17 residues. The V segment lost 4 bases and the J segment 1 base; nucleotides outside the gene matches: 9. In germline, CDR1 is WSHSY, CDR2 SAAADI.

The chain links TRBV29-1 to TRBJ2-1; 7 positions match TRBD2. The CDR3 spans 15 residues. With V trimmed by 4 bases and J by 12 bases, 18 bases remained unmatched. CDR1 and CDR2 (germline): SQVTM, ANQGSEA. CDR3 in DNA: TGCAGCGTTGGCGGGAGAGGGAGGGGTGTCCCTTCGCAGTTCTTC. It encodes CSVGGRGRGVPSQFF.

This clone was detected once. The chain uses TRBV6-5 and TRBJ1-1; D unresolved. V was shortened by 10 bases and J by 3 bases, with 18 bases between the two germline ends. CDR1 is MNHEY, CDR2 SVGAGI, per germline. This CDR3 is 14 amino acids long. CDR3 loop: CAIQVVPRDTEAFF. The CDR3 bases are TGTGCCATTCAAGTAGTCCCGCGGGACACTGAAGCTTTCTTT.

This chain connects TRBV7-2 to TRBJ2-5; unclear D gene. The CDR3 loop spans 13 amino acids. The V gene's germline CDR1 is SGHTA and CDR2 FQGNSA. Between the trimmed V and J ends, which lost 5 bases and 5 bases, there was a span of 12 bases. The CDR3 sequence: CASSPSPPETQYF. The CDR3 region has the DNA TGTGCCAGCAGCCCCTCTCCCCCGGAGACCCAGTACTTC.

In its sample, this clone was seen once. The CDR3 reads CASSPGLMNTEAFF. CDR3 in DNA: TGTGCCAGCAGTCCGGGGCTGATGAACACTGAAGCTTTCTTT. The chain employs TRBV27 and TRBJ1-1, with D possibly being TRBD1 (5 bases). The CDR3 consists of 14 residues. V lost 5 bases, J lost 0 bases, and 10 bases lay in between. From germline, CDR1 is MNHEY and CDR2 SMNVEV (reference sequence).

The chain carries TRBV10-2 and TRBJ2-1, with 8 bases that match TRBD1. There are 14 residues in the CDR3. The germline CDR1 and CDR2 sequences are WSHSY and SAAADI. After removal of 2 bases from V and 7 bases from J, the junction contained 4 bases not matched to a gene. The CDR3: CASSEGQGRNEQFF. DNA for the CDR3: TGCGCCAGCAGTGAGGGACAGGGTAGGAATGAGCAGTTCTTC.

This clone is judged medium-sized. The genes are TRBV4-2 and TRBJ2-2, with D perhaps TRBD1 (6 bases). Trimming removed 4 bases from V and 3 bases from J, with 9 bases in between. The CDR3 length is 14 residues. The germline V gene has CDR1 LGHNA and CDR2 YNFKEQ. The CDR3 bases are TGTGCCAGCAGCCCTGGGGGCGACACCGGGGAGCTGTTTTTT. Its translation is CASSPGGDTGELFF.

V gene TRBV11-2 combines with J gene TRBJ1-1; D unclear. The germline gives CDR1 SGHAT, CDR2 FQNNGV. Trimming removed 3 bases from V and 1 base from J, with 9 bases in between. The CDR3 is made up of 14 amino acids. As DNA, the CDR3 is TGTGCCAGCAGCTTGCCTCTTAAGAACACTGAAGCTTTCTTT. This gives the protein CASSLPLKNTEAFF.

This clone was seen a single time. The J gene is TRBJ1-4, the V gene TRBV29-1; 8 nucleotides line up with TRBD1. CDR1 and CDR2 (germline): SQVTM, ANQGSEA. Trimming removed 3 bases from V and 7 bases from J; junction bases left unmatched: 4. CDR3 length: 13 residues. CDR3 bases: TGCAGCGTTGAGGTACAGGGGGGTGAAAAACTGTTTTTT. Translating gives CSVEVQGGEKLFF.

The chain is built from TRBV7-9 and TRBJ1-1; 9 positions agree with TRBD1. Per germline, CDR1 SEHNR and CDR2 FQNEAQ (reference sequence). The CDR3 extends over 14 amino acids. J lost 5 bases, V lost 1 base, and 2 bases had no gene match. This chain's CDR3 is CASSLDRGQTEAFF. CDR3 nucleotide sequence: TGTGCCAGCAGCTTAGACAGGGGGCAAACTGAAGCTTTCTTT.

The chain is built from TRBV28 and TRBJ1-3, with D perhaps TRBD1 (5 bases). CDR1 MDHEN and CDR2 SYDVKM come from the germline V gene. V gave up 5 bases and J gave up 0 bases, with 17 bases separating them. This CDR3 contains 17 residues. CDR3 protein: CASSTSGARFSGNTIYF. The CDR3 region has the DNA TGTGCCAGCAGTACGAGTGGGGCCCGATTCTCTGGAAACACCATATATTTT.

The V call is TRBV2, the J call TRBJ1-5, with D hard to call. Deletions cut 3 bases from V and 11 bases from J, with 14 bases between. CDR1 is SNHLY and CDR2 is FYNNEI in the germline V gene. This CDR3 is built from 13 residues. The CDR3 sequence is CASSDAGVGSQHF. Written as DNA, the CDR3 is TGTGCCAGCAGTGACGCAGGAGTCGGATCCCAGCATTTT.